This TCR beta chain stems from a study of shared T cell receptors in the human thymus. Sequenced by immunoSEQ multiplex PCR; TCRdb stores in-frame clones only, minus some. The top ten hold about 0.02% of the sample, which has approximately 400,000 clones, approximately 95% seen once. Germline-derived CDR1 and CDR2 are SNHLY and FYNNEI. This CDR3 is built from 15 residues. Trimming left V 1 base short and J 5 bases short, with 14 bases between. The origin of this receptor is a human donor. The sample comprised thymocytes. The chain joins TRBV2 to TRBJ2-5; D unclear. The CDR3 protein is CASSEELPVGETQYF. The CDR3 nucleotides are TGTGCCAGCAGTGAAGAACTACCGGTCGGGGAGACCCAGTACTTC.